Presented here are 25 T cell receptor beta chains from one specimen sequenced in a study of Graves' ophthalmopathy and Graves' hyperthyroidism. The TCR beta CDR3 regions underwent amplification from RNA transcripts. HTBI primers primed a first-round RT-PCR, and a second-round multiplex PCR followed. TCRdb independently ran MiXCR on the multiplex PCR reads; one entry per CDR3 protein. Of about 620,000 distinct CDR3 sequences listed, about a fifth are singletons. Sequencing input: peripheral blood. The receptors come from a woman younger than 35 with stable Graves' hyperthyroidism. Some clones in this sample may be carry-over from other donors' samples.

In this sample, this clonotype turned up many times. The chain is built from TRBV12-3 or TRBV12-4 and TRBJ2-5; 8 bases are a match to TRBD1. After removal of 7 bases from V and 6 bases from J, the junction contained 4 bases not matched to a gene. This CDR3 contains 12 residues. The DNA for the CDR3 is TGTGCCAGCAACGGACAGGGTCAGACCCAGTACTTC. Amino acid sequence: CASNGQGQTQYF.

This clonotype has just a few counts. The rearrangement joins TRBV4-1 to TRBJ1-6; 11 nucleotides match TRBD1. CDR3 length: 16 residues. CDR1 MGHRA and CDR2 YSYEKL come from the germline V gene. J was trimmed by 15 bases and V by 1 base; bases with no gene match: 11. The CDR3 protein is CASSQAPGTGGGNLHF. The CDR3 bases are TGCGCCAGCAGCCAAGCTCCCGGGACAGGGGGTGGAAACCTCCACTTT.

This clonotype was seen a handful of times. The chain links TRBV6-2 or TRBV6-3 to TRBJ2-7; D remains unclear. The germline CDR1 and CDR2 sequences are MNHEY and SVGEGT. This CDR3 spans 14 amino acids. V dropped 5 bases and J dropped 2 bases, with 13 bases sitting between them. CDR3 in DNA: TGTGCCAGCAGTCGACGGGTAGTCGCCTACGAGCAGTACTTC. This codes for CASSRRVVAYEQYF.

Many counts were recorded for this clonotype. V gene TRBV18 combines with J gene TRBJ1-1, with D maybe TRBD1 (6 bases). Germline V gives CDR1 KGHSH, CDR2 LQKENI. This CDR3 is built from 14 residues. Trimming removed 8 bases at V and 0 bases at J, with 13 bases between. DNA of the CDR3: TGTGCCAGCCGGTTTGGGGACATGAACACTGAAGCTTTCTTT. Translation gives CASRFGDMNTEAFF.

This clonotype was recorded many times. The rearrangement uses TRBV6-1 and TRBJ2-7; D is perhaps TRBD1 (6 bases). Germline V gene data show CDR1 as MNHNS and CDR2 as SASEGT. Trimming left V 8 bases short and J 5 bases short, with 13 bases between. The CDR3 length is 12 residues. The CDR3 spells CASRTGIHEQYF. In nucleotides, the CDR3 is TGTGCCAGCCGAACAGGGATCCACGAGCAGTACTTC.

The V gene is TRBV6-1, the J gene TRBJ1-1, with 8 bases that match TRBD1. The CDR3 runs 16 residues. Trimming removed 4 bases from V and 3 bases from J; junction bases left unmatched: 10. The germline CDR1 and CDR2 sequences are MNHNS and SASEGT. CDR3 in amino acids: CASSGGTGWGDTEAFF. CDR3 nucleotides: TGTGCCAGCAGTGGAGGGACAGGCTGGGGGGACACTGAAGCTTTCTTT.

This clonotype was seen more than once but under ten times. The gene calls are TRBV28 and TRBJ2-5; TRBD1 might be the D (6 bases). The CDR3 length is 18 residues. Germline values: CDR1 MDHEN, CDR2 SYDVKM. Trimming shortened V by 4 bases and J by 2 bases, and 23 bases separated the two germline ends. CDR3 DNA sequence: TGTGCCAGCAGTTCCTCGAGCAGGGGACCCCGGTCGCAAGAGACCCAGTACTTC. Translation gives CASSSSSRGPRSQETQYF.

This clonotype was recorded many times. The chain joins TRBV4-1 to TRBJ2-7; unclear D gene. This CDR3 contains 15 residues. Trimming took 1 base from V and 0 from J, leaving 10 bases between them. Per the germline V gene, CDR1 is MGHRA and CDR2 is YSYEKL. Here the CDR3 DNA reads TGCGCCAGCAGCCAAGGGCAGGCGAGCTCCTACGAGCAGTACTTC. Protein sequence: CASSQGQASSYEQYF.

The chain couples TRBV5-1 to TRBJ1-2; 9 bases align to TRBD1. The ends lost 2 bases at V and 5 bases at J; junction bases unmatched: 7. The CDR3 covers 15 residues. The germline V gene has CDR1 SGHRS and CDR2 YFSETQ. CDR3 bases: TGCGCCAGCAGCTTACCGGACAGGGGTCGATATGGCTACACCTTC. Amino acids: CASSLPDRGRYGYTF. Supplemented by reference TRBV5-1 and TRBJ1-2, the full variable domain reads KAGVTQTPRYLIKTRGQQVTLSCSPISGHRSVSWYQQTPGQGLQFLFEYFSETQRNKGNFPGRFSGRQFSNSRSEMNVSTLELGDSALYLCASSLPDRGRYGYTFGSGTRLTVV.

J is TRBJ1-2 and V is TRBV10-3, with no clear D. The V end lost 8 bases, the J end lost 4 bases, and 14 bases lay between the germline ends. The CDR3 consists of 13 residues. Germline CDR1 reads ENHRY; CDR2 reads SYGVKD. This CDR3 reads CAIASGSFYGYTF. The CDR3 DNA is TGTGCCATCGCTTCCGGGAGTTTCTATGGCTACACCTTC.

This clonotype was counted at least ten times. This rearrangement joins TRBV20-1 to TRBJ2-7; 11 bases match TRBD1. With V trimmed by 2 bases and J by 5 bases, 5 bases remained unmatched. The CDR3 consists of 14 residues. From germline, CDR1 is DFQATT and CDR2 SNEGSKA (reference sequence). The CDR3 DNA sequence: TGCAGTGCTAGAAGGGGACAGGGGGGCAACGAGCAGTACTTC. Its protein is CSARRGQGGNEQYF.

This clonotype was observed a handful of times. The chain couples TRBV7-3 to TRBJ2-7; a possible D gene is TRBD1 (6 bases). Trimming cost V 2 bases and J 2 bases, with 13 bases left between them. CDR3 length: 15 amino acids. The germline V gene has CDR1 SGHTA and CDR2 FQGTGA. CDR3 amino acids: CASSLDGAGAYEQYF. The DNA of the CDR3 is TGTGCCAGCAGCTTAGACGGCGCAGGGGCCTACGAGCAGTACTTC.

This clonotype has ten or more counts. The V and J genes are TRBV12-3 or TRBV12-4 and TRBJ1-3; a possible D gene is TRBD1 (5 bases). V lost 4 bases to trimming and J lost 0 bases, with 10 bases between them. This CDR3 comprises 15 residues. CDR3 amino acids: CASSWEGLSGNTIYF. DNA of the CDR3: TGTGCCAGCAGTTGGGAGGGGCTCTCTGGAAACACCATATATTTT.

Of note for this clonotype: Possible read error: a much larger clone is one base away. The rearrangement uses TRBV12-3 or TRBV12-4 and TRBJ2-7, with D uncertain. V lost 6 bases to trimming and J lost 1 base, with 10 bases between them. The CDR3 length is 13 residues. This chain's CDR3 is CASSQAVSYEQYF. Written as DNA, the CDR3 is TGTGCCAGCAGCCAGGCGGTTTCCTACGAGCAGTACTTC.

This clonotype was observed many times. This chain joins TRBV11-2 and TRBJ2-4; the D is unclear. The germline V and J ends were trimmed by 2 bases and 4 bases, with 0 bases remaining between them. This CDR3 has 11 amino acids. Germline values: CDR1 SGHAT, CDR2 FQNNGV. CDR3 protein: CASSLKNIQYF. CDR3 DNA: TGTGCCAGCAGCTTAAAAAACATTCAGTACTTC. Full variable domain (remainder filled in from reference TRBV11-2 and TRBJ2-4): EAGVAQSPRYKIIEKRQSVAFWCNPISGHATLYWYQQILGQGPKLLIQFQNNGVVDDSQLPKDRFSAERLKGVDSTLKIQPAKLEDSAVYLCASSLKNIQYFGAGTRLSVL.

This clonotype came up many times. The chain recombines TRBV28 with TRBJ1-5; D uncertain. Trimming removed 5 bases from V and 0 bases from J, with 14 bases in between. This CDR3 is built from 16 residues. Germline-derived CDR1 and CDR2 are MDHEN and SYDVKM. DNA for the CDR3: TGTGCCAGCAGTCTACCGGTGGGAGTTAGCAATCAGCCCCAGCATTTT. This encodes CASSLPVGVSNQPQHF.

This clonotype showed up many times. The chain links TRBV12-3 or TRBV12-4 to TRBJ2-7, with D hard to call. V dropped 0 bases and J dropped 3 bases, with 9 bases sitting between them. CDR3 length equals 14 residues. Written as DNA, the CDR3 is TGTGCCAGCAGTTTAGCCAGGATTAGCTACGAGCAGTACTTC. This encodes CASSLARISYEQYF.

V gene TRBV2 combines with J gene TRBJ1-5; weak D call: TRBD1 (6 bases). Germline V lookup: CDR1 SNHLY, CDR2 FYNNEI. The length of the CDR3 is 16 residues. Trimming took 5 bases from V and 2 from J, leaving 16 bases between them. This CDR3 reads CASSSSGGGGNQPQHF. The CDR3 nucleotides are TGTGCCAGCAGTTCCTCTGGGGGGGGCGGCAATCAGCCCCAGCATTTT.

The chain combines TRBV12-3 or TRBV12-4 with TRBJ2-2, with D hard to call. The V and J ends lost 3 bases and 5 bases respectively, with 7 bases between them. This CDR3 is built from 13 residues. This CDR3 is CASSFSVTGELFF. The CDR3 nucleotides read TGTGCCAGCAGTTTCAGTGTGACCGGGGAGCTGTTTTTT.

There are many counts of this clonotype. The rearrangement joins TRBV6-2 or TRBV6-3 to TRBJ2-7; 14 bases line up with TRBD2. Looked up from germline, CDR1 is MNHEY and CDR2 is SVGEGT. This CDR3 has 19 residues. V dropped 0 bases and J dropped 6; count of bases not matched to a gene: 13. The CDR3 is CASSYSTTSGRAKSGEQYF. Written as DNA, the CDR3 is TGTGCCAGCAGTTACTCGACGACTAGCGGGAGGGCGAAATCGGGCGAGCAGTACTTC.

To note about this clonotype: Here the CDR3 omits its conserved ending phenylalanine or tryptophan, so a read error is the likely source. It is unclear where the CDR3 begins or ends on the DNA, so no DNA is shown, and the CDR3 is as TCRdb lists it. CDR3 in amino acids: CSAREFSGSIGETQDY. The gene calls are TRBV20-1 and TRBJ2-5; the table's D call TRBD2 went unverified against the DNA. With termini counted, the CDR3 has 16 amino acids. The germline gives CDR1 DFQATT, CDR2 SNEGSKA (reference sequence).

The V call is TRBV27, the J call TRBJ1-5, with a possible D match to TRBD1 (5 bases). The CDR3 runs to 14 residues. Germline lookup yields CDR1 MNHEY and CDR2 SMNVEV (reference sequence). V lost 5 bases, J lost 4 bases, and 12 bases lay in between. The CDR3 DNA is TGTGCCAGCAGTAATTCCAGGGTGAATCAGCCCCAGCATTTT. This gives the protein CASSNSRVNQPQHF.

Points on this clonotype: Given a much more abundant clone one base away, this may be a read error. Here the CDR3 omits its conserved ending phenylalanine or tryptophan, so a read error is the likely source. The V call is TRBV15, the J call TRBJ1-5, with a possible D match to TRBD1 (6 bases). The CDR3 is 14 residues long. The germline V gene has CDR1 LNHNV and CDR2 YYDKDF (reference sequence). With 1 base removed from V and 7 bases from J, the gap between germline ends came to 11 bases. The CDR3 bases are TGTGCCACCAGCAGAGGGGGGGCAGGGCAGCCCCAGCATGTT. Translation: CATSRGGAGQPQHV.

On this clonotype itself: A much larger clone differs from this one at a single base, so this may be a read error. V is TRBV7-8 and J is TRBJ1-1, with no clear D. This CDR3 is built from 13 residues. CDR1 is SGHVS, CDR2 FQNEAQ, per germline. The CDR3 is CASSPTRLTEVFF. Written as DNA, the CDR3 is TGTGCCAGCAGCCCAACACGGTTAACTGAAGTTTTCTTT.

This clonotype was recorded many times. V is TRBV7-6 and J is TRBJ2-5, with D perhaps TRBD1 (6 bases). The CDR3 sequence is 16 residues long. Between the trimmed V and J ends, which lost 0 bases and 2 bases, there was a span of 13 bases. Germline CDR1 is SGHVS and CDR2 is FNYEAQ. CDR3 sequence (DNA): TGTGCCAGCAGCTTAGCGCCCCCGGGACATCAAGAGACCCAGTACTTC. As protein: CASSLAPPGHQETQYF.